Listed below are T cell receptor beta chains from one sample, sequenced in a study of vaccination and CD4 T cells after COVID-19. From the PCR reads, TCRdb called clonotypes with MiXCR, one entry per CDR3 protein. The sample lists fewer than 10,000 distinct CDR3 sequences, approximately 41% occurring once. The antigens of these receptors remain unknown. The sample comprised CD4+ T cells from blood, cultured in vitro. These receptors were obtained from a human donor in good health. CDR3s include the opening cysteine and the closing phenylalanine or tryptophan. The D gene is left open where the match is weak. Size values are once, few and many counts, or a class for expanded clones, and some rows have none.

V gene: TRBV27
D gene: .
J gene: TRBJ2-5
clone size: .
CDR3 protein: CASSLRGLEETQYF
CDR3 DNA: TGTGCCAGCAGTTTAAGGGGCCTGGAAGAGACCCAGTACTTC

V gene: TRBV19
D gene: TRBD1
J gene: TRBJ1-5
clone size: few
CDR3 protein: CASTQNRGPNQPQHF
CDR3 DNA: TGTGCCAGCACCCAGAACAGGGGCCCCAATCAGCCCCAGCATTTT

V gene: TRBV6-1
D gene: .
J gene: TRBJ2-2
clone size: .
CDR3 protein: CATAQGNTGELFF
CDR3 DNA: TGTGCCACGGCGCAGGGGAACACCGGGGAGCTGTTTTTT

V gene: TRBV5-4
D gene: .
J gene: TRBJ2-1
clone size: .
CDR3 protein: CASSLVGRISANEQFF
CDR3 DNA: TGTGCCAGCAGCTTGGTAGGGCGTATCTCGGCCAATGAGCAGTTCTTC

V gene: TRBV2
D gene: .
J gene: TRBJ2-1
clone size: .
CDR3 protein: CASRDGTLSYNEQFF
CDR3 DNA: TGTGCCAGCAGAGATGGGACTCTCTCCTACAATGAGCAGTTCTTC

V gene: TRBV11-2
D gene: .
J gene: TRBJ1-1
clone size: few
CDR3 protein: CASSRPGGANTEAFF
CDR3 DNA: TGTGCCAGCAGCCGCCCGGGGGGGGCGAACACTGAAGCTTTCTTT

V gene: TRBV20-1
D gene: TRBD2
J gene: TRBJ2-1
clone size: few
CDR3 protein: CSARSTNGGSWNEQFF
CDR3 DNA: TGCAGTGCTAGGTCGACCAACGGGGGGAGTTGGAATGAGCAGTTCTTC

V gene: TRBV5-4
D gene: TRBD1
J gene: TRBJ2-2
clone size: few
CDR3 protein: CASSRETGPGELFF
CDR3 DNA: TGTGCCAGCAGCAGGGAGACAGGGCCCGGGGAGCTGTTTTTT

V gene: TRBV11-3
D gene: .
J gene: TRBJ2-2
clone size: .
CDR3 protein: CASSLYAAGAGELFF
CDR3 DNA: TGTGCCAGCAGCTTATACGCGGCAGGGGCCGGGGAACTGTTTTTT

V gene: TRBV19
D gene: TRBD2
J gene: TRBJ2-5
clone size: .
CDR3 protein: CASSGTSGEQETQYF
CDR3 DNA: TGTGCCAGCAGTGGGACTAGCGGGGAACAAGAGACCCAGTACTTC

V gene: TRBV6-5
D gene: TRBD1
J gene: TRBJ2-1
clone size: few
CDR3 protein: CASSYSIYRTGYNEQFF
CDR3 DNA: TGTGCCAGCAGTTACTCGATTTACAGGACAGGATACAATGAGCAGTTCTTC

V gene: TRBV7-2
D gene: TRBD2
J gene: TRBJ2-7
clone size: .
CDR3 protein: CASRAGGTLSYEQYF
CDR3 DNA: TGTGCCAGCAGGGCGGGGGGTACCCTCTCCTACGAGCAGTACTTC

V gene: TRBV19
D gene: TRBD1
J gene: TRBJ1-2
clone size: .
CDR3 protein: CASSIPGQLQYGYTF
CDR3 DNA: TGTGCCAGTAGTATACCGGGACAGCTTCAATATGGCTACACCTTC

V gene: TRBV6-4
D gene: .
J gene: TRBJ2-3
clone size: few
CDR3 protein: CASSDIGQGTDTQYF
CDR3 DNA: TGTGCCAGCAGTGACATAGGACAAGGCACAGATACGCAGTATTTT

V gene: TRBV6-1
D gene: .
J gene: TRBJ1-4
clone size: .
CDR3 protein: CASSSTDANTRKLFF
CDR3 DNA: TGTGCCAGCAGCTCGACGGATGCCAATACGAGGAAACTGTTTTTT